This TCR beta chain comes out of a study of blood T cell repertoires in COVID-19. Study overall: Material from acute and convalescent COVID-19 was sourced from the United States, Italy and Spain. T cells, B-cell-depleted T cells, or PBMCs supplied cDNA or gDNA.

In the authors' methods: Researchers report that nucleated cell counts were estimated from reference gene primer amplification. Libraries were prepared by immunoSEQ multiplex PCR; TCRdb keeps only in-frame clonotypes and omits some of them. D and trimming come from the DNA, and the V and J calls and clone size come from that table. The sample records about 190,000 clones, about nine tenths being singletons. Germline values: CDR1 SNHLY, CDR2 FYNNEI. Germline trimming cut 6 bases from V and 6 bases from J; bases unmatched to any gene: 17. The CDR3 length is 17 residues. The sequenced material came from peripheral blood. This TCR was recovered from a man between 18 and 29 years old with active or convalescent COVID-19. V and J are TRBV2 and TRBJ2-1; the match to TRBD2 covers 7 bases. In DNA form, the CDR3 reads TGTGCCAGCAGCCCTTACCCCGGGGGAGGGCCGGGCAATGAGCAGTTCTTC. Protein sequence: CASSPYPGGGPGNEQFF.